This T cell receptor beta chain was identified in a study of T cells in tuberculosis. Cells were sorted from thawed PBMC rested overnight and stained with GMM-loaded CD1B tetramer, viability dye and anti-CD3. The CD1B tetramers carried C32 glucose monomycolate purified from Rhodococcus equi. Clones were sequenced by immunoSEQ multiplex PCR, and TCRdb holds only the in-frame ones, with some missing. The sample has 50,000 or so clones, 88% seen once. This TCR came from an adult woman with latent tuberculosis. The sequenced material came from CD1b-GMM tetramer-negative cells sorted from PBMCs.

CDR3 amino acids: CASSQDSAGGSYEQYF. DNA for the CDR3: TGTGCCAGCAGCCAAGATAGCGCGGGGGGATCCTACGAGCAGTACTTC. The chain recombines TRBV14 with TRBJ2-7; 8 bases agree with TRBD2. CDR1 is SGHDN, CDR2 FVKESK, per germline. J was trimmed by 1 base and V by 0 bases; bases with no gene match: 5. The CDR3 is made up of 16 amino acids.